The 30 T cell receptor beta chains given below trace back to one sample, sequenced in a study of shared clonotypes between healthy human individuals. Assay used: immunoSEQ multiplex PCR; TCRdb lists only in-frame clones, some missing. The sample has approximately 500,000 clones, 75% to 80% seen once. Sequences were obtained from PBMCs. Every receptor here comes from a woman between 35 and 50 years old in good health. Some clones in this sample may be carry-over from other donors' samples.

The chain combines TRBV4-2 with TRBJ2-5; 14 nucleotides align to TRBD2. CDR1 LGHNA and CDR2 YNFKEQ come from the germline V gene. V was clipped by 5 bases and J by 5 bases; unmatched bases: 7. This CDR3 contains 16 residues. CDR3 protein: CASSTTGTSGSETQYF. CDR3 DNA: TGTGCCAGCAGCACCACCGGGACTAGCGGGAGTGAGACCCAGTACTTC.

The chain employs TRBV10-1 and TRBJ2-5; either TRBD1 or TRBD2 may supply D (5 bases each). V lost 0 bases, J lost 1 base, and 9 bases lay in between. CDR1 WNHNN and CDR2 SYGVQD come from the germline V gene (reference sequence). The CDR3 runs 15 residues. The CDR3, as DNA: TGCGCCAGCAGTGAGTCGTGGGGGTCCCAAGAGACCCAGTACTTC. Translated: CASSESWGSQETQYF.

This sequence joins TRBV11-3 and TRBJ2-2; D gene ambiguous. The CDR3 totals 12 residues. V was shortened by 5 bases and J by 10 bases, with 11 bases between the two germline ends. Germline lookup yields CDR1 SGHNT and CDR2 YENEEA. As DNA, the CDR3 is TGTGCCAGCAGCCAGCGCAGCACGGAGCTGTTTTTT. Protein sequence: CASSQRSTELFF. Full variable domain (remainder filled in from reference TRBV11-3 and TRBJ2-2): EAGVVQSPRYKIIEKKQPVAFWCNPISGHNTLYWYLQNLGQGPELLIRYENEEAVDDSQLPKDRFSAERLKGVDSTLKIQPAELGDSAVYLCASSQRSTELFFGEGSRLTVL.

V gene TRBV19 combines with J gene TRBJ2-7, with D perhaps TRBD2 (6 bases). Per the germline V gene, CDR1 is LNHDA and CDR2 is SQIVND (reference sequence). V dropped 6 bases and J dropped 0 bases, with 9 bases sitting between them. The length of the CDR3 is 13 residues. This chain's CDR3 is CASSRDFSYEQYF. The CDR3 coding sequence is TGTGCCAGTAGCAGGGACTTCTCCTACGAGCAGTACTTC.

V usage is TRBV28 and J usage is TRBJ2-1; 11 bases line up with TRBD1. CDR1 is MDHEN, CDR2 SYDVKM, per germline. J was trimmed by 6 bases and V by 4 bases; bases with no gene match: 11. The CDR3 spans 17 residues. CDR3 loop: CASSSDRGHLGANEQFF. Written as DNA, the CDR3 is TGTGCCAGCAGTTCGGACAGGGGGCACCTGGGCGCCAATGAGCAGTTCTTC.

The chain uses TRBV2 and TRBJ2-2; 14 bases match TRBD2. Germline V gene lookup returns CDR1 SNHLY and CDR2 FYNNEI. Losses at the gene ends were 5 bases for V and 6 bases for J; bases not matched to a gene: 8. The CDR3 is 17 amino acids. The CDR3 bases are TGTGCCAGCAGTTTGACTAGCGGGAGGGCCGGGGCCGGGGAGCTGTTTTTT. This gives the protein CASSLTSGRAGAGELFF.

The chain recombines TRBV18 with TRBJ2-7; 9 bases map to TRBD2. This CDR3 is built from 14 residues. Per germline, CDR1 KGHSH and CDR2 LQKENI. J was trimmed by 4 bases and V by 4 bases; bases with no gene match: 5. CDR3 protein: CASSLAGEGYEQYF. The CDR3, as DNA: TGTGCCAGCTCACTAGCGGGAGAGGGATACGAGCAGTACTTC.

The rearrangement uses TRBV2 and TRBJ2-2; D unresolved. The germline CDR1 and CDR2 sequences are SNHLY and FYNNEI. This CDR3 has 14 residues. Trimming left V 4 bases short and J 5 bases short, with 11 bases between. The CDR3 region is CASSAKGSTGELFF. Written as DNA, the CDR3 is TGTGCCAGCAGTGCAAAGGGCTCTACCGGGGAGCTGTTTTTT.

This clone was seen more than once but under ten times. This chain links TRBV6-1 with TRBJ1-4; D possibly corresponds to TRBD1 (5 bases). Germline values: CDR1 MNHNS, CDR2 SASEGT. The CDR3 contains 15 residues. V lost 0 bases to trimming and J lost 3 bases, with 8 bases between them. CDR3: CASSEAGGSNEKLFF. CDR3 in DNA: TGTGCCAGCAGTGAAGCGGGGGGGTCTAATGAAAAACTGTTTTTT.

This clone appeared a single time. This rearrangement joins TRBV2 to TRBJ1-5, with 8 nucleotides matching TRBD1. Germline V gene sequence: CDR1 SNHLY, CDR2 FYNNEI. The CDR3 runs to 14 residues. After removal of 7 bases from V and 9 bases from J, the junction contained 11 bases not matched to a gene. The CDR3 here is CASTRDRSLGPQHF. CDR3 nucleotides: TGTGCCAGCACGAGGGACAGGAGTTTGGGGCCCCAGCATTTT.

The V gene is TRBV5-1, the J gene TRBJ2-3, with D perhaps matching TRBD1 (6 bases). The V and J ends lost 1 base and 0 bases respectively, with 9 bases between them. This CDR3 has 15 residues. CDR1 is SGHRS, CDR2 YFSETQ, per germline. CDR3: CASSLTGMSTDTQYF. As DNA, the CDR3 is TGCGCCAGCAGCTTGACAGGGATGAGCACAGATACGCAGTATTTT.

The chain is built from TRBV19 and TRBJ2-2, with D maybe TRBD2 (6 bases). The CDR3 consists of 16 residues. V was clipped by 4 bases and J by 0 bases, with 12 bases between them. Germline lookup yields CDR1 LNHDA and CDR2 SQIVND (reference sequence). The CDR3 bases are TGTGCCAGTAGTAAGGGCGGGACCTCGAACACCGGGGAGCTGTTTTTT. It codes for CASSKGGTSNTGELFF.

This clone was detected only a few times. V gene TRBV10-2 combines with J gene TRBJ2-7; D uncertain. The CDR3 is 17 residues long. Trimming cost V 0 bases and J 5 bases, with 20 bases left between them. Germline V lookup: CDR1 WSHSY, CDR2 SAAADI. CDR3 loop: CASSESPFRRPMDEQYF. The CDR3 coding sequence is TGCGCCAGCAGTGAGTCTCCCTTTCGCAGACCCATGGACGAGCAGTACTTC.

The DNA of the CDR3 is TGTGCCAGCAGTTCTCCGGGACTAGCGACCAAGTTAGAGCAGTTCTTC. Encoded protein: CASSSPGLATKLEQFF. The chain employs TRBV6-6 and TRBJ2-1; 10 nucleotides match TRBD2. CDR3 length: 16 residues. Trimming took 4 bases from V and 10 from J; bases not matched to a gene: 13. Germline V gene data show CDR1 as MNHNY and CDR2 as SVGAGI (reference sequence).

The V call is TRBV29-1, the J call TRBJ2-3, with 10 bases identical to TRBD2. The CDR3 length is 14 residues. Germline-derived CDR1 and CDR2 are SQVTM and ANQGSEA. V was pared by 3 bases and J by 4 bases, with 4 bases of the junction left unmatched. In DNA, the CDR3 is TGCAGCGTTGAGTCTAGCGGGAGCCCAGATACGCAGTATTTT. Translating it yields CSVESSGSPDTQYF.

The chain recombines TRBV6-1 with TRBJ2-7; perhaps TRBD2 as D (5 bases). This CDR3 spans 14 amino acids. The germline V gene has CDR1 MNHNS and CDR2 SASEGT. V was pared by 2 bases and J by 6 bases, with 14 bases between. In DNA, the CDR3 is TGTGCCAGCAGTGAATTTCCGGGAAGCGGCGAGCAGTACTTC. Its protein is CASSEFPGSGEQYF.

CDR3 sequence reads: CSVVTGTLAGNTIYF. The CDR3 coding sequence is TGCAGCGTTGTGACAGGGACTTTAGCCGGAAACACCATATATTTT. The rearrangement uses TRBV29-1 and TRBJ1-3; 7 bases line up with TRBD1. Germline trimming cut 4 bases from V and 4 bases from J; bases unmatched to any gene: 10. Germline V gene sequence: CDR1 SQVTM, CDR2 ANQGSEA. The CDR3 has 15 residues.

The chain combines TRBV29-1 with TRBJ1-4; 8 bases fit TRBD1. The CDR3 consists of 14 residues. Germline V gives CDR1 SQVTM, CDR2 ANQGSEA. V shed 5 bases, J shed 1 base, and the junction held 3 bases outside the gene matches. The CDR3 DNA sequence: TGCAGCGTTAACACAGGGGGAACTAATGAAAAACTGTTTTTT. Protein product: CSVNTGGTNEKLFF.

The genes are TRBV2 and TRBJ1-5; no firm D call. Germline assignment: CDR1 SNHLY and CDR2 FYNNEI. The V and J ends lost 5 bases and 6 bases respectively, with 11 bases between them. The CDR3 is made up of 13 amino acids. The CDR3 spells CASSPEAGQPQHF. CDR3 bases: TGTGCCAGCAGTCCGGAGGCGGGTCAGCCCCAGCATTTT.

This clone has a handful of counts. CDR3 DNA: TGTGCCAGCAGCGTAGAACCCCGTGGGGCCCAGTACTTC. It is translated as CASSVEPRGAQYF. V gene TRBV9 combines with J gene TRBJ2-5, with no clear D. Germline V lookup: CDR1 SGDLS, CDR2 YYNGEE. The CDR3 covers 13 residues. Trimming left V 0 bases short and J 9 bases short, with 12 bases between.

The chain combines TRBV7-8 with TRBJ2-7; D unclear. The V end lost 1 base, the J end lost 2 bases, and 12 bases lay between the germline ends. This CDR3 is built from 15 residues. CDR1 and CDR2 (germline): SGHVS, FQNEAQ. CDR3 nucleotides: TGTGCCAGCAGCTTAGAGGGCGTCATACCCTACGAGCAGTACTTC. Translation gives CASSLEGVIPYEQYF.

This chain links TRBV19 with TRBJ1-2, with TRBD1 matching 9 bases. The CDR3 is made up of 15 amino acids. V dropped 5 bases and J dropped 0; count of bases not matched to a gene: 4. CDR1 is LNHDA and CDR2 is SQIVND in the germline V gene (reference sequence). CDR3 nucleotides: TGTGCCAGTAGTCCTTGGACAGGGGCTAACTATGGCTACACCTTC. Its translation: CASSPWTGANYGYTF.

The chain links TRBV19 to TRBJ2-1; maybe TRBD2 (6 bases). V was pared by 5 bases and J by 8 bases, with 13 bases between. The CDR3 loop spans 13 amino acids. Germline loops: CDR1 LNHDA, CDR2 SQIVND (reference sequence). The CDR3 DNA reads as TGTGCCAGTAGTGCTGGACTATCCTATGAGCAGTTCTTC. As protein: CASSAGLSYEQFF.

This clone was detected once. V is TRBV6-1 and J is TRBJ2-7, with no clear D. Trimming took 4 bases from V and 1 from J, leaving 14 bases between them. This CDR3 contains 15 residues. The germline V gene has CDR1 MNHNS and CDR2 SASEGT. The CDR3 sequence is CASSVQRQESYEQYF. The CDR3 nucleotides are TGTGCCAGCAGTGTACAACGGCAGGAGTCCTACGAGCAGTACTTC.

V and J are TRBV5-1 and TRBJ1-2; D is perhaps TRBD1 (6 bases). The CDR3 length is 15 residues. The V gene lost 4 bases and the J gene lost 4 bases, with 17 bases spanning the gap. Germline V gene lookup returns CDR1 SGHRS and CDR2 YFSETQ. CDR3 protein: CASSDFGGQSYGYTF. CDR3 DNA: TGCGCCAGCAGCGATTTTGGGGGGCAGAGCTATGGCTACACCTTC.

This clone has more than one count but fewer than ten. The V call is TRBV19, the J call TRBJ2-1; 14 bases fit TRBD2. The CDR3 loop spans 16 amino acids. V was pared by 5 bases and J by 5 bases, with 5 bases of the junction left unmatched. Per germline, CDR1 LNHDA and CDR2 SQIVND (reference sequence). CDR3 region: CASSGTSGGDNNEQFF. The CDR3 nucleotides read TGTGCCAGTAGTGGGACTAGCGGGGGAGATAACAATGAGCAGTTCTTC.

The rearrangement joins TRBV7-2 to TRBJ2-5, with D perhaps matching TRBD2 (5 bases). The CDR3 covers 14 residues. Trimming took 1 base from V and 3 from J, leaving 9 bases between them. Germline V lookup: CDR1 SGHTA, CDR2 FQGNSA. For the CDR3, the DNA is TGTGCCAGCAGCTTAGTAGCGCGGGAAGAGACCCAGTACTTC. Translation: CASSLVAREETQYF.

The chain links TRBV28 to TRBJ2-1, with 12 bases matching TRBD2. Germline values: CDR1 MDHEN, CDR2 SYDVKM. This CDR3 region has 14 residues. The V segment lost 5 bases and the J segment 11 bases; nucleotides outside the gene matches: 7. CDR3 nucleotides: TGTGCCAGCAGTCTCGGGACTAGCGGGTGGAAGCAGTTCTTC. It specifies CASSLGTSGWKQFF.

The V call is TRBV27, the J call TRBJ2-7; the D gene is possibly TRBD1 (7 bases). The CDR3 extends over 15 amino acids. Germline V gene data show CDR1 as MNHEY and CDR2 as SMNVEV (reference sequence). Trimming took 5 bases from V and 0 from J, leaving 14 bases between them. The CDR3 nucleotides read TGTGCCAGCAGTGACAGGGACTCCTACTCCTACGAGCAGTACTTC. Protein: CASSDRDSYSYEQYF.

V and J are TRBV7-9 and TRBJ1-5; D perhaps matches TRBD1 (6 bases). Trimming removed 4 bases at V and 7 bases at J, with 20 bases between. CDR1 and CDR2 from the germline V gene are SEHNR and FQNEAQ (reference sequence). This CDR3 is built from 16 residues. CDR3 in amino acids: CASSSSNHRAPQPQHF. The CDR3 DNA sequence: TGTGCCAGCAGCTCCTCCAACCACAGGGCCCCACAGCCCCAGCATTTT.